Sequencing of this TCR beta chain was carried out in a study of blood T cell repertoires in COVID-19. About the research overall: Sites in the United States, Italy and Spain provided acute and convalescent COVID-19 samples. In each case, the material was cDNA or gDNA derived from T cells, B-cell-depleted T cells, or PBMCs.

Source study methods: Reference gene primer amplification gave nucleated cell count estimates. Only in-frame clones appear in the TCRdb table, and some are missing; sequencing was by immunoSEQ multiplex PCR. The DNA was the basis for D and trimming; V, J and clone size are from that table. The data show about 200,000 clones, with about 87% seen just once and roughly 3% held by the top ten. The CDR3 is made up of 15 amino acids. The germline CDR1 and CDR2 sequences are MNHEY and SVGAGI. The V gene end was trimmed by 7 bases and the J gene end by 3 bases; junction bases not matched to a gene: 11. This sequence originates from a man in his sixties with acute or convalescent COVID-19. Sequences were obtained from peripheral blood. This chain connects TRBV6-5 to TRBJ2-7, with 8 bases identical to TRBD1. The CDR3: CASTQSGGAFYEQYF. For the CDR3, the DNA is TGTGCCAGCACCCAGTCAGGGGGCGCGTTCTACGAGCAGTACTTC.